This TCR beta chain was observed in a study of regulatory T cells in long-lasting Graves disease. Findings and caveats of the study: Favored usage of TRBV28, TRBJ1-2 and TRBJ2-5 was recorded in persistent disease.

CDR3 regions were amplified by Arm-PCR using iRepertoire HTBI primers to build TCR beta libraries. Source study methods: Looking across samples, the authors found 62 TRBV and 14 TRBJ segments. TCRdb processed the multiplex PCR reads anew with MiXCR; each CDR3 protein has one entry. Here the V and J calls rest on TCRdb's processing, not on the authors' analysis. This table holds roughly 500,000 distinct CDR3 sequences, about 22% found once. The time point is: persistent/refractory GD, antithyroid drugs over 5 years with positive TRAb. Scientists built the TCR library using RNA that was extracted from PBMCs. This clonotype was seen ten or more times. Its cognate antigen is unknown. The germline gives CDR1 MNHEY, CDR2 SMNVEV (reference sequence). The J segment lost 5 bases and the V segment lost 5 bases, leaving 20 bases of the junction unmatched. CDR3 size: 18 residues.

The chain recombines TRBV27 with TRBJ2-5; 7 bases align to TRBD1. The sequence was collected from a female donor with Graves disease. The material sequenced was peripheral blood mononuclear cells (PBMCs), taken when the disease was refractory, from a patient treated with antithyroid drugs. The CDR3 DNA follows: TGTGCCAGCAGTCCCCTTCCGAACAGACAGGGAGTGGCGGAGACCCAGTACTTC. Its translation: CASSPLPNRQGVAETQYF.